These T cell receptor beta chains were read from a single sample in a study of blood T cell repertoires in COVID-19. TCRdb keeps only in-frame clones here, not all; method: immunoSEQ multiplex PCR. The sample contains fewer than 250,000 clones, just under 85% of which appear only once. The sample consisted of peripheral blood. Every receptor here comes from a man in his fifties or sixties with acute or convalescent COVID-19. Both conserved end residues are trimmed from each CDR3. Each record gives: V gene, J gene, CDR3 protein.

v_call: TRBV27
j_call: TRBJ1-5
cdr3_aa: ATQGAGSGNQPQH

v_call: TRBV4-1
j_call: TRBJ2-1
cdr3_aa: ASSQDYSGTRGGNEQF

v_call: TRBV24-1
j_call: TRBJ1-5
cdr3_aa: ATSDKGGNQPQH

v_call: TRBV5-1
j_call: TRBJ2-5
cdr3_aa: ASSPGLAGGYQETQY

v_call: TRBV4-1
j_call: TRBJ1-2
cdr3_aa: ASSLAQGASGGYT

v_call: TRBV6-5
j_call: TRBJ1-4
cdr3_aa: ASSYPGRSEKLF

v_call: TRBV19
j_call: TRBJ2-5
cdr3_aa: ASSPGQGWRGNDQY

v_call: TRBV19
j_call: TRBJ1-4
cdr3_aa: ASHIGGPYEKLF

v_call: TRBV5-1
j_call: TRBJ2-7
cdr3_aa: ASTLGGSLESYEQY

v_call: TRBV5-5
j_call: TRBJ1-3
cdr3_aa: ASSASGTGRNTIY

v_call: TRBV7-9
j_call: TRBJ2-3
cdr3_aa: ASSFPRSGTDTQY

v_call: TRBV18
j_call: TRBJ1-2
cdr3_aa: ASSDSPGYGYT

v_call: TRBV6-5
j_call: TRBJ1-5
cdr3_aa: ASSSGEWNGQPQH

v_call: TRBV7-8
j_call: TRBJ2-3
cdr3_aa: ASSLEAAGVVDTQY

v_call: TRBV24-1
j_call: TRBJ1-1
cdr3_aa: ATSDPLGADGEAF

v_call: TRBV5-1
j_call: TRBJ2-5
cdr3_aa: ASRWTSSPETQY

v_call: TRBV2
j_call: TRBJ1-2
cdr3_aa: ASSEGLYGYT

v_call: TRBV6-5
j_call: TRBJ1-4
cdr3_aa: ASRAVGLDEKLF

v_call: TRBV2
j_call: TRBJ1-2
cdr3_aa: ASSIQTGAGYGYT

v_call: TRBV5-1
j_call: TRBJ1-2
cdr3_aa: ASRQQGAEYGYT

v_call: TRBV15
j_call: TRBJ2-3
cdr3_aa: ATSRERQGSTDTQY

v_call: TRBV4-1
j_call: TRBJ1-5
cdr3_aa: ASSQDQGVQPQH

v_call: TRBV2
j_call: TRBJ2-7
cdr3_aa: ASSRGQQEQY

v_call: TRBV10-3
j_call: TRBJ1-1
cdr3_aa: AIRGTASYGAF

v_call: TRBV5-1
j_call: TRBJ2-7
cdr3_aa: ASSFQGVEQY

v_call: TRBV6-5
j_call: TRBJ1-5
cdr3_aa: ASSPTTGGNQPQH

v_call: TRBV4-1
j_call: TRBJ2-1
cdr3_aa: ASSQALRLAASYNEQF

v_call: TRBV5-6
j_call: TRBJ1-5
cdr3_aa: ASSWGARDTYSNQPQH

v_call: TRBV6-5
j_call: TRBJ1-2
cdr3_aa: ASSYRDRGSGYT

v_call: TRBV7-2
j_call: TRBJ1-2
cdr3_aa: ASSLGAGTGAYGYT

v_call: TRBV7-8
j_call: TRBJ2-7
cdr3_aa: ASSLERPGLEKY

v_call: TRBV6-2/TRBV6-3
j_call: TRBJ2-7
cdr3_aa: ASSYRTSTSYEQY

v_call: TRBV5-5
j_call: TRBJ2-2
cdr3_aa: ASSPWGQGGTGELF

v_call: TRBV6-2/TRBV6-3
j_call: TRBJ1-1
cdr3_aa: ASSYGSSGGKNTEAF

v_call: TRBV19
j_call: TRBJ1-2
cdr3_aa: ASRTPGIDYGYT

v_call: TRBV6-5
j_call: TRBJ2-1
cdr3_aa: ASSSKAGGPHNEQF

v_call: TRBV10-3
j_call: TRBJ2-7
cdr3_aa: AISERLAGVREQY

v_call: TRBV5-1
j_call: TRBJ2-6
cdr3_aa: ASSAGPSGANVLT

v_call: TRBV25-1
j_call: TRBJ2-7
cdr3_aa: ASRGSSYEQY

v_call: TRBV3-1/TRBV3-2
j_call: TRBJ1-2
cdr3_aa: ASSLTGAGGYT

v_call: TRBV11-3
j_call: TRBJ1-3
cdr3_aa: ASSLDAVNTIY

v_call: TRBV2
j_call: TRBJ1-1
cdr3_aa: ASSDTRRVEAF

v_call: TRBV19
j_call: TRBJ1-4
cdr3_aa: ASSIVAGGGEKLF

v_call: TRBV19
j_call: TRBJ1-5
cdr3_aa: ASSIAGVGGQPQH

v_call: TRBV5-1
j_call: TRBJ1-2
cdr3_aa: ASSLADSDGYT

v_call: TRBV5-8
j_call: TRBJ1-6
cdr3_aa: ASSPSGGGSPLH

v_call: TRBV2
j_call: TRBJ2-1
cdr3_aa: ASSESVTVEGNEQF

v_call: TRBV19
j_call: TRBJ1-5
cdr3_aa: ASGLQGYSNQPQH